These 17 T cell receptor beta chains share one sample of origin, sequenced in a study of cytotoxic CD8 clonotypes in ibrutinib-treated CLL. Data came from immunoSEQ multiplex PCR; TCRdb stores just in-frame clones and leaves some out. This sample yields about 84,000 clones, of which around 84% are seen a single time; more than 5% belongs to the top ten. The sample consisted of PBMCs, taken before ibrutinib treatment. All receptors come from a human donor with chronic lymphocytic leukemia.

The chain links TRBV29-1 to TRBJ2-1; 9 bases line up with TRBD1. In germline, CDR1 is SQVTM, CDR2 ANQGSEA. CDR3 length: 15 amino acids. With V trimmed by 4 bases and J by 2 bases, 6 bases remained unmatched. As DNA, the CDR3 is TGCAGCGTTGGGGGGGGACAGGGCGCCTACAATGAGCAGTTCTTC. This sequence encodes CSVGGGQGAYNEQFF.

This clone appeared a single time. The rearrangement links TRBV2 to TRBJ2-1; 9 bases fit TRBD2. Germline CDR1 reads SNHLY; CDR2 reads FYNNEI. V lost 7 bases to trimming and J lost 4 bases; unmatched junction nucleotides: 2. The CDR3 contains 13 residues. The CDR3 DNA reads TGTGCCAGCATGGCGGGAGGGTACAATGAGCAGTTCTTC. Residues: CASMAGGYNEQFF.

The genes are TRBV5-1 and TRBJ2-5; D is undetermined. CDR1 is SGHRS and CDR2 is YFSETQ in the germline V gene. The CDR3 has 13 amino acids. V was clipped by 5 bases and J by 2 bases, with 10 bases between them. The CDR3 sequence is CASRQNGQETQYF. In DNA, the CDR3 is TGCGCCAGCAGACAAAACGGACAAGAGACCCAGTACTTC.

The rearrangement links TRBV14 to TRBJ1-2, with 8 nucleotides matching TRBD1. CDR3 length: 15 residues. With V trimmed by 2 bases and J by 4 bases, 6 bases remained unmatched. Germline values: CDR1 SGHDN, CDR2 FVKESK. The CDR3 DNA sequence: TGTGCCAGCAGCCAACTTACAACAGGGGGCTATGGCTACACCTTC. This encodes CASSQLTTGGYGYTF.

The J gene is TRBJ1-2, the V gene TRBV29-1, with TRBD1 matching over 9 bases. Germline values: CDR1 SQVTM, CDR2 ANQGSEA. J lost 0 bases, V lost 7 bases, and 15 bases had no gene match. The CDR3 loop spans 17 amino acids. The CDR3 sequence is CSARFGTGYEANYGYTF. The CDR3, as DNA: TGCAGCGCCCGATTCGGGACAGGGTACGAAGCTAACTATGGCTACACCTTC.

CDR3 region: CASSLAIGRNEQFF. The DNA of the CDR3 is TGTGCCAGCAGCTTAGCGATCGGGCGCAATGAGCAGTTCTTC. The V call is TRBV7-8, the J call TRBJ2-1, with no clear D. There are 14 residues in the CDR3. The germline CDR1 and CDR2 sequences are SGHVS and FQNEAQ. The ends were cut back, 0 bases at V and 6 bases at J, with 9 bases in the middle.

This rearrangement joins TRBV14 to TRBJ2-7; a weak D match, TRBD2 (6 bases). The CDR3 has 16 amino acids. V was pared by 4 bases and J by 0 bases, with 16 bases between. The germline CDR1 and CDR2 sequences are SGHDN and FVKESK. The chain's CDR3 is CASSPMGTPSSYEQYF. Written as DNA, the CDR3 is TGTGCCAGCAGCCCCATGGGGACTCCCTCCTCCTACGAGCAGTACTTC.

The V gene is TRBV10-3, the J gene TRBJ2-2, with D perhaps TRBD2 (6 bases). This CDR3 spans 16 amino acids. V was clipped by 2 bases and J by 5 bases, with 15 bases between them. The germline gives CDR1 ENHRY, CDR2 SYGVKD. The CDR3 DNA follows: TGTGCCATCAGTGAGGGGGACTCTGGCGGGACCGGGGAGCTGTTTTTT. This translates into CAISEGDSGGTGELFF.

Only a few counts were recorded for this clone. The chain employs TRBV19 and TRBJ2-2; the match to TRBD1 covers 7 bases. J was trimmed by 4 bases and V by 6 bases; bases with no gene match: 2. This CDR3 has 13 residues. The germline V gene has CDR1 LNHDA and CDR2 SQIVND (reference sequence). The CDR3 loop is CASSRQGTGELFF. The DNA for the CDR3 is TGTGCCAGTAGCAGACAGGGCACCGGGGAGCTGTTTTTT.

This chain uses TRBV29-1 with TRBJ1-3, with D possibly being TRBD1 (5 bases). CDR1 and CDR2 from the germline V gene are SQVTM and ANQGSEA. V was trimmed by 3 bases and J by 0 bases, leaving 18 bases between them. This CDR3 is built from 17 residues. The CDR3 here is CSVDSGTPGSSGNTIYF. The CDR3 DNA reads as TGCAGCGTTGATAGTGGGACGCCTGGGAGCTCTGGAAACACCATATATTTT. Supplemented by reference TRBV29-1 and TRBJ1-3, the full variable domain reads SAVISQKPSRDICQRGTSLTIQCQVDSQVTMMFWYRQQPGQSLTLIATANQGSEATYESGFVIDKFPISRPNLTFSTLTVSNMSPEDSSIYLCSVDSGTPGSSGNTIYFGEGSWLTVV.

The V gene is TRBV29-1, the J gene TRBJ2-7; the D call may be TRBD1 or TRBD2 (5 bases each). Germline V gene sequence: CDR1 SQVTM, CDR2 ANQGSEA. V was pared by 4 bases and J by 9 bases, with 16 bases between. The CDR3 has 12 amino acids. The CDR3 nucleotides read TGCAGCGTTGGGGACGGGGCCTTGGGGCAGTACTTC. Its translation is CSVGDGALGQYF.

The genes are TRBV9 and TRBJ2-3; D uncertain. Trimming pared 2 bases from V and 1 base from J, leaving 8 bases between. Germline-derived CDR1 and CDR2 are SGDLS and YYNGEE. This CDR3 contains 14 residues. The CDR3 loop is CASSVVTRTDTQYF. The CDR3 bases are TGTGCCAGCAGCGTGGTGACCCGCACAGATACGCAGTATTTT.

V usage is TRBV30 and J usage is TRBJ1-2, with D possibly matching TRBD1 (6 bases). This CDR3 comprises 13 residues. Germline values: CDR1 GTSNPN, CDR2 SVGIG (reference sequence). The V end lost 2 bases, the J end lost 8 bases, and 15 bases lay between the germline ends. This chain's CDR3 is CAWSSRTVSGYTF. The CDR3 DNA follows: TGTGCCTGGAGTTCTCGGACAGTTTCGGGCTACACCTTC. Complete variable domain (other parts from reference TRBV30 and TRBJ1-2): SQTIHQWPATLVQPVGSPLSLECTVEGTSNPNLYWYRQAAGRGLQLLFYSVGIGQISSEVPQNLSASRPQDRQFILSSKKLLLSDSGFYLCAWSSRTVSGYTFGSGTRLTVV.

In this sample, this clone turned up a few times. The chain recombines TRBV4-1 with TRBJ2-7; the D gene is possibly TRBD1 (5 bases). Trimming removed 1 base from V and 5 bases from J, with 21 bases in between. Germline V gene lookup returns CDR1 MGHRA and CDR2 YSYEKL. The CDR3 runs to 17 residues. The CDR3 nucleotides are TGCGCCAGCAGCCAAGGCAGGCTTAGGAAAGGGGATCACGAGCAGTACTTC. It is translated as CASSQGRLRKGDHEQYF.

The V call is TRBV5-1, the J call TRBJ1-1; 7 bases are shared with TRBD1. Germline CDR1 and CDR2: SGHRS and YFSETQ. V shed 0 bases and J 0 bases; nucleotides not matched to a gene: 5. CDR3 length equals 16 residues. The CDR3 loop is CASSLAGGRMNTEAFF. The CDR3 region has the DNA TGCGCCAGCAGCTTGGCAGGGGGACGGATGAACACTGAAGCTTTCTTT.

CDR3 residues: CASSRGLGLAGTDEQFF. The DNA of the CDR3 is TGTGCCAGCAGCAGGGGGCTTGGACTAGCGGGTACCGATGAGCAGTTCTTC. V gene TRBV11-2 combines with J gene TRBJ2-1; 11 bases match TRBD2. Germline trimming cut 5 bases from V and 8 bases from J; bases unmatched to any gene: 14. The CDR3 length is 17 residues. Germline V gene data show CDR1 as SGHAT and CDR2 as FQNNGV.

The V call is TRBV7-2, the J call TRBJ1-4, with TRBD1 as a possible D gene (6 bases). There are 15 residues in the CDR3. The germline gives CDR1 SGHTA, CDR2 FQGNSA. Trimming took 6 bases from V and 3 from J, leaving 14 bases between them. The CDR3 DNA sequence: TGTGCCAGCAGTCAAGGGGGAGGACCTAATGAAAAACTGTTTTTT. Protein sequence: CASSQGGGPNEKLFF.